These 15 T cell receptor beta chains were all obtained from the same sample, sequenced in a study of T cells in Graves' hyperthyroidism and ophthalmopathy. Amplification of TCR beta CDR3 regions used RNA as the template. Using the HTBI primer set, a first-round RT-PCR was run on the TCR CDR3. TCRdb ran MiXCR on the multiplex PCR reads and lists one entry per CDR3 protein. Here the sample spans approximately 500,000 distinct CDR3 sequences, under 60% being singletons. The sequencing input was peripheral blood or thyroid tissue (not recorded which). These receptor sequences come from a woman younger than 35 with Graves' hyperthyroidism.

This clonotype was recorded at least ten times. The CDR3 bases are TGTGCCAGCAGCTACTCTGCCGGTAACTATGGCTACACCTTC. Encoded protein: CASSYSAGNYGYTF. The gene calls are TRBV5-8 and TRBJ1-2; D remains unclear. Per the germline V gene, CDR1 is SGHTS and CDR2 is YDEGEE. The CDR3 consists of 14 residues. Trimming stripped 3 bases from V and 1 base from J, with 10 bases between.

This clonotype came up a few times. The V gene is TRBV3-1, the J gene TRBJ2-5, with D possibly being TRBD1 (6 bases). Germline V lookup: CDR1 LGHDT, CDR2 YNNKEL (reference sequence). The V end was cut by 5 bases, the J end by 4 bases, with 14 bases between. This CDR3 has 14 residues. The CDR3 here is CASSKGRGGETQYF. The CDR3 DNA reads as TGTGCCAGCAGCAAGGGGCGAGGGGGAGAGACCCAGTACTTC.

The chain has TRBV20-1 and TRBJ1-2, with D perhaps TRBD1 (6 bases). Trimming cost V 2 bases and J 4 bases, with 17 bases left between them. The germline gives CDR1 DFQATT, CDR2 SNEGSKA (reference sequence). The length of the CDR3 is 15 residues. The CDR3 loop is CSARMVAGGSYGYTF. CDR3 nucleotide sequence: TGCAGTGCTAGAATGGTGGCGGGGGGCAGCTATGGCTACACCTTC.

V usage is TRBV20-1 and J usage is TRBJ2-7, with 9 bases that match TRBD1. The germline gives CDR1 DFQATT, CDR2 SNEGSKA (reference sequence). Trimming took 1 base from V and 7 from J; bases not matched to a gene: 8. The CDR3 has 14 amino acids. For the CDR3, the DNA is TGCAGTGCTAGAGTAGGACAGGGGAACAATGAGCAGTACTTC. Its protein product is CSARVGQGNNEQYF.

The chain carries TRBV12-3 or TRBV12-4 and TRBJ1-4; 8 bases fit TRBD1. The CDR3 totals 14 residues. V lost 4 bases and J lost 10; bases outside the gene matches: 8. This CDR3 is CASSSRGQDLKLFF. CDR3 nucleotide sequence: TGTGCCAGCAGTTCAAGGGGACAGGATCTAAAACTGTTTTTT.

This clonotype occurred many times. This chain joins TRBV29-1 and TRBJ1-4, with 7 bases identical to TRBD1. The V gene end was trimmed by 4 bases and the J gene end by 8 bases; junction bases not matched to a gene: 7. The CDR3 spans 13 residues. The germline gives CDR1 SQVTM, CDR2 ANQGSEA. The CDR3 sequence: CSVGPTGPEKLFF. The CDR3 coding sequence is TGCAGCGTTGGGCCGACAGGGCCCGAAAAACTGTTTTTT.

The rearrangement uses TRBV29-1 and TRBJ1-3; D not resolved. Germline CDR1 is SQVTM and CDR2 is ANQGSEA. Deletions cut 1 base from V and 4 bases from J, with 8 bases between. This CDR3 has 13 amino acids. The CDR3 here is CSVEGDGGNTIYF. CDR3 nucleotides: TGCAGCGTTGAAGGTGATGGGGGAAACACCATATATTTT. The full variable domain, completed using reference TRBV29-1 and TRBJ1-3, is SAVISQKPSRDICQRGTSLTIQCQVDSQVTMMFWYRQQPGQSLTLIATANQGSEATYESGFVIDKFPISRPNLTFSTLTVSNMSPEDSSIYLCSVEGDGGNTIYFGEGSWLTVV.

This clonotype was picked up many times. CDR3 protein: CASSLDGYNGYTF. CDR3 coding DNA: TGTGCCAGCAGCTTGGACGGGTATAACGGCTACACCTTC. The chain uses TRBV7-9 and TRBJ1-2; D remains unclear. The CDR3 contains 13 residues. V was cut by 3 bases and J by 8 bases, with 13 bases left in between. Germline-derived CDR1 and CDR2 are SEHNR and FQNEAQ (reference sequence).

The table lists this clonotype with a few counts. The chain couples TRBV7-2 to TRBJ1-2; D unresolved. The V end was cut by 5 bases, the J end by 8 bases, with 12 bases between. The CDR3 loop spans 12 amino acids. The V gene's germline CDR1 is SGHTA and CDR2 FQGNSA. For the CDR3, the DNA is TGTGCCAGCAGCCCCTTCCAAGGGGGCTACACCTTC. This translates into CASSPFQGGYTF.

This clonotype was picked up many times. For the CDR3, the DNA is TGTGCCAGCAGTTGGACTAGCGGGAGTGAAGAGACCCAGTACTTC. Its protein product is CASSWTSGSEETQYF. This rearrangement joins TRBV6-2 or TRBV6-3 to TRBJ2-5; 13 nucleotides line up with TRBD2. The germline gives CDR1 MNHEY, CDR2 SVGEGT. CDR3 size: 15 residues. Trimming took 4 bases from V and 3 from J; bases not matched to a gene: 2.

This clonotype was found many times. This chain uses TRBV7-8 with TRBJ1-1; no definite D call. The CDR3 has 17 amino acids. Trimming shortened V by 5 bases and J by 3 bases, and 22 bases separated the two germline ends. Germline CDR1 and CDR2: SGHVS and FQNEAQ. This CDR3 reads CASSPPFRLDRDTEAFF. As DNA, the CDR3 is TGTGCCAGCAGCCCACCCTTTAGACTTGACCGGGACACTGAAGCTTTCTTT.

This clonotype came up many times. V usage is TRBV7-9 and J usage is TRBJ1-4, with 9 bases matching TRBD1. With 5 bases clipped from V and 7 bases from J, the junction kept 8 bases outside the gene matches. Germline CDR1 reads SEHNR; CDR2 reads FQNEAQ (reference sequence). The CDR3 totals 15 residues. CDR3 DNA: TGTGCCAGCAGCGGCATCGGGGGACAGGGTGAAAAACTGTTTTTT. This encodes CASSGIGGQGEKLFF.

This chain links TRBV12-3 or TRBV12-4 with TRBJ1-5; TRBD1 agrees at 7 bases. Trimming took 0 bases from V and 7 from J; bases not matched to a gene: 9. The CDR3 consists of 16 residues. The CDR3, as DNA: TGTGCCAGCAGTTTAGCGCTTGGGACAGCTAAACAGCCCCAGCATTTT. Its protein is CASSLALGTAKQPQHF.

The rearrangement links TRBV20-1 to TRBJ1-2; 9 bases match TRBD1. Germline assignment: CDR1 DFQATT and CDR2 SNEGSKA (reference sequence). V dropped 3 bases and J dropped 4; count of bases not matched to a gene: 15. CDR3 length: 17 amino acids. The CDR3 region is CSARGDRVSVMGYGYTF. The DNA for the CDR3 is TGCAGTGCTAGGGGGGACAGGGTCTCGGTTATGGGCTATGGCTACACCTTC.

As regards this clonotype: The CDR3 carries no conserved terminal phenylalanine or tryptophan, so it likely arises from a read error. The gene calls are TRBV10-3 and TRBJ1-1; perhaps TRBD1 as D (5 bases). Trimming removed 6 bases at V and 9 bases at J, with 20 bases between. Germline V gene data show CDR1 as ENHRY and CDR2 as SYGVKD. This CDR3 spans 14 amino acids. The CDR3 DNA reads as TGTGCCATCAGGTCAGCAACAGGAAAGGGGCAAGCTTTCCTT. It codes for CAIRSATGKGQAFL.